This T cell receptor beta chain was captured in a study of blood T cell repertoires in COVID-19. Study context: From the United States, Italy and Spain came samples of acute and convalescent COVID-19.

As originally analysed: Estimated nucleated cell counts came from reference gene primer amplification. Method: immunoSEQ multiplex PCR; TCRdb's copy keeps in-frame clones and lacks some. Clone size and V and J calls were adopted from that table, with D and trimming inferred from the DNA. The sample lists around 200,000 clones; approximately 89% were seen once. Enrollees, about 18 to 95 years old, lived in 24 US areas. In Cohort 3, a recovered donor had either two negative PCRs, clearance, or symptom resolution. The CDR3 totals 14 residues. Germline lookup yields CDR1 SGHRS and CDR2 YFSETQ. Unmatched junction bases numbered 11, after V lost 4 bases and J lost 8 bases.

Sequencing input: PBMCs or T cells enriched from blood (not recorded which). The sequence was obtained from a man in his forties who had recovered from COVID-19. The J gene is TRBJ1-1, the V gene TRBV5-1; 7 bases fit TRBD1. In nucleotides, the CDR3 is TGCGCCAGCAGCCCAACAGGGGAGGCTTGGGAAGCTTTCTTT. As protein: CASSPTGEAWEAFF.